This T cell receptor (beta chain) came from a study of blood T cell repertoires in COVID-19. Source study methods: It was from reference gene primer amplification that nucleated cell counts were estimated. The data were produced by immunoSEQ multiplex PCR, yet TCRdb's version contains in-frame clones alone and is incomplete. From that table come the V and J calls and clone size; the DNA was used to work out D and trimming. The sample has 100,000 to 150,000 clones; roughly 69% are singletons. This clone has just a few counts. CDR3 length: 13 residues. Germline V gives CDR1 SGHAT, CDR2 FQNNGV. The ends were cut back, 3 bases at V and 5 bases at J, with 10 bases in the middle.

The J gene is TRBJ2-5, the V gene TRBV11-2, with D perhaps matching TRBD2 (5 bases). The sequenced sample consisted of peripheral blood. This sequence originates from a woman in her 70s with acute or convalescent COVID-19. This CDR3 reads CASSFRPGETQYF. The CDR3 nucleotides are TGTGCCAGCAGCTTTCGGCCGGGGGAGACCCAGTACTTC.